The 21 T cell receptor beta chains below were found in one sample sequenced in a study of T cell responses to AZD1222 COVID-19 vaccine. Assay used: immunoSEQ multiplex PCR; TCRdb lists only in-frame clones, some missing. The sample has 80,000 to 95,000 clones; approximately 78% are singletons. Sequencing was performed on peripheral blood, taken on day 0 of AZD1222 vaccination. These receptor sequences come from an adult in good health.

The rearrangement uses TRBV9 and TRBJ2-3; D unclear. From germline, CDR1 is SGDLS and CDR2 YYNGEE. V dropped 0 bases and J dropped 6 bases, with 11 bases sitting between them. The CDR3 totals 14 residues. CDR3 residues: CASSVGIVSDTQYF. In nucleotides, the CDR3 is TGTGCCAGCAGCGTAGGTATTGTCAGTGATACGCAGTATTTT.

This clone was observed a single time. The chain employs TRBV12-3 or TRBV12-4 and TRBJ2-3; D is unclear. The CDR3 consists of 13 residues. V dropped 7 bases and J dropped 0 bases, with 8 bases sitting between them. The CDR3 DNA reads as TGTGCCAGCACCTTACATAGCACAGATACGCAGTATTTT. Translating gives CASTLHSTDTQYF.

This clone was seen more than once but under ten times. The chain links TRBV2 to TRBJ1-1, with D uncertain. The CDR3 covers 13 residues. Trimming removed 7 bases from V and 1 base from J, with 10 bases in between. Germline V gives CDR1 SNHLY, CDR2 FYNNEI. The CDR3 is CASKGTRNTEAFF. CDR3 coding DNA: TGTGCCAGCAAGGGTACGAGGAACACTGAAGCTTTCTTT.

The rearrangement links TRBV7-9 to TRBJ2-4, with D possibly being TRBD1 or TRBD2 (5 bases each). Trimming removed 5 bases from V and 3 bases from J, with 14 bases in between. The CDR3 consists of 15 residues. Germline V gene data show CDR1 as SEHNR and CDR2 as FQNEAQ (reference sequence). CDR3 DNA sequence: TGTGCCAGCAGCCCCCAATGGGGGAACAAAAACATTCAGTACTTC. Protein: CASSPQWGNKNIQYF.

The chain uses TRBV18 and TRBJ1-3, with TRBD1 identical over 8 bases. Trimming removed 2 bases from V and 8 bases from J; junction bases left unmatched: 5. Germline V gene sequence: CDR1 KGHSH, CDR2 LQKENI. CDR3 length: 14 residues. DNA for the CDR3: TGTGCCAGCTCACCATCGACAGGGGCATACACCATATATTTT. This sequence encodes CASSPSTGAYTIYF. Full variable domain (remainder filled in from reference TRBV18 and TRBJ1-3): NAGVMQNPRHLVRRRGQEARLRCSPMKGHSHVYWYRQLPEEGLKFMVYLQKENIIDESGMPKERFSAEFPKEGPSILRIQQVVRGDSAAYFCASSPSTGAYTIYFGEGSWLTVV.

This clone has a single count. The chain carries TRBV7-9 and TRBJ2-5; 10 bases match TRBD1. V lost 10 bases to trimming and J lost 5 bases; unmatched junction nucleotides: 7. The CDR3 covers 13 residues. Germline loops: CDR1 SEHNR, CDR2 FQNEAQ (reference sequence). CDR3 sequence (DNA): TGTGCCATTAGGAGGGGACAGGGGGAGACCCAGTACTTC. It encodes CAIRRGQGETQYF.

The chain couples TRBV27 to TRBJ2-1; D gene unclear. Germline lookup yields CDR1 MNHEY and CDR2 SMNVEV (reference sequence). Trimming stripped 6 bases from V and 0 bases from J, with 6 bases between. The CDR3 spans 13 residues. This CDR3 is CASSLSSYNEQFF. The CDR3 DNA sequence: TGTGCCAGCAGCCTGAGCTCCTACAATGAGCAGTTCTTC.

The CDR3 DNA reads as TGTGCCAGCAGCCGTGTAGCGGGAGGGCTCGTCAATGAGCAGTTCTTC. Its protein is CASSRVAGGLVNEQFF. The chain is built from TRBV7-9 and TRBJ2-1, with 11 positions matching TRBD2. The germline CDR1 and CDR2 sequences are SEHNR and FQNEAQ (reference sequence). The CDR3 runs 16 residues. Losses at the gene ends were 5 bases for V and 6 bases for J; bases not matched to a gene: 9.

The chain is built from TRBV7-9 and TRBJ1-4; D perhaps matches TRBD1 (5 bases). V was pared by 4 bases and J by 4 bases, with 13 bases between. The V gene's germline CDR1 is SEHNR and CDR2 FQNEAQ (reference sequence). The CDR3 contains 15 residues. This CDR3 is CASSSDGTFNEKLFF. The CDR3 bases are TGTGCCAGCAGCTCCGATGGGACTTTTAATGAAAAACTGTTTTTT.

CDR3 residues: CASSLRGRQFF. The DNA of the CDR3 is TGTGCCAGCAGTTTGCGAGGGAGGCAGTTCTTC. The genes are TRBV28 and TRBJ2-1, with D possibly matching TRBD2 (5 bases). CDR3 length: 11 amino acids. The germline V gene has CDR1 MDHEN and CDR2 SYDVKM. V lost 3 bases to trimming and J lost 12 bases, with 9 bases between them.

V and J are TRBV14 and TRBJ2-1, with D unresolved. The germline V gene has CDR1 SGHDN and CDR2 FVKESK. The germline V and J ends were trimmed by 5 bases and 4 bases, with 3 bases remaining between them. The CDR3 covers 11 residues. The chain's CDR3 is CASSKYNEQFF. The CDR3 bases are TGTGCCAGCAGCAAATACAATGAGCAGTTCTTC.

The chain recombines TRBV15 with TRBJ1-5; tentatively, D is TRBD1 (6 bases). CDR1 and CDR2 from the germline V gene are LNHNV and YYDKDF (reference sequence). CDR3 length: 16 residues. Trimming removed 5 bases at V and 0 bases at J, with 14 bases between. The CDR3, as DNA: TGTGCCACCAGCCCCAGGGGAGGGAATAGCAATCAGCCCCAGCATTTT. Its translation: CATSPRGGNSNQPQHF.

The V call is TRBV4-1, the J call TRBJ2-5, with D uncertain. This CDR3 region has 13 residues. Trimming removed 5 bases at V and 5 bases at J, with 12 bases between. Germline V gives CDR1 MGHRA, CDR2 YSYEKL. Here the CDR3 reads CASSDTPSETQYF. The CDR3, as DNA: TGCGCCAGCAGCGATACCCCGTCGGAGACCCAGTACTTC.

The rearrangement links TRBV10-2 to TRBJ2-3, with TRBD1 matching 7 bases. J lost 1 base, V lost 4 bases, and 2 bases had no gene match. The germline V gene encodes CDR1 WSHSY and CDR2 SAAADI. This CDR3 is 14 amino acids long. The CDR3 DNA reads as TGCGCCAGCAGTGGACAGGGTGGCACAGATACGCAGTATTTT. This gives the protein CASSGQGGTDTQYF.

The rearrangement joins TRBV7-9 to TRBJ1-2; 9 bases fit TRBD1. Germline assignment: CDR1 SEHNR and CDR2 FQNEAQ (reference sequence). The trim removed 9 bases at V and 4 bases at J, leaving 24 bases unmatched. The CDR3 runs 19 residues. The CDR3 DNA is TGTGCCAGTACTAACACGCCGGACAGGGGATATGGGAGGGGCTATGGCTACACCTTC. This gives the protein CASTNTPDRGYGRGYGYTF.

The chain recombines TRBV5-8 with TRBJ2-7; 9 nucleotides line up with TRBD2. The germline V gene encodes CDR1 SGHTS and CDR2 YDEGEE. V lost 4 bases and J lost 4; bases outside the gene matches: 9. The CDR3 runs 15 residues. In DNA, the CDR3 is TGTGCCAGCAGCCGTAGCGGGAGTCCAGTTTACGAGCAGTACTTC. Its translation is CASSRSGSPVYEQYF.

The V call is TRBV3-1 (or the pseudogene TRBV3-2), the J call TRBJ2-7, with D perhaps matching TRBD1 (5 bases). Germline CDR1 reads LGHDT; CDR2 reads YNNKEL (reference sequence). The CDR3 length is 15 residues. V gave up 6 bases and J gave up 3 bases, with 18 bases separating them. The CDR3 DNA reads as TGTGCCAGCAGTCACCTACAGGACCCATTCTACGAGCAGTACTTC. Protein: CASSHLQDPFYEQYF.

The V gene is TRBV9, the J gene TRBJ2-1; 12 bases align to TRBD2. V lost 1 base and J lost 8; bases outside the gene matches: 4. Germline CDR1 SGDLS, CDR2 YYNGEE. The CDR3 contains 15 residues. The CDR3 is CASSVLAGGEDEQFF. CDR3 bases: TGTGCCAGCAGCGTACTAGCGGGAGGGGAAGATGAGCAGTTCTTC. The entire variable domain, with the rest obtained from reference TRBV9 and TRBJ2-1, is as follows: DSGVTQTPKHLITATGQRVTLRCSPRSGDLSVYWYQQSLDQGLQFLIQYYNGEERAKGNILERFSAQQFPDLHSELNLSSLELGDSALYFCASSVLAGGEDEQFFGPGTRLTVL.

V usage is TRBV7-2 and J usage is TRBJ2-1, with TRBD2 matching 8 bases. This CDR3 has 14 residues. The germline gives CDR1 SGHTA, CDR2 FQGNSA. The V gene end was trimmed by 0 bases and the J gene end by 10 bases; junction bases not matched to a gene: 5. The CDR3 bases are TGTGCCAGCAGCTTAGCAGGTGTAGCGGGGGAGCAGTTCTTC. It encodes CASSLAGVAGEQFF.

This chain uses TRBV24-1 with TRBJ2-1, with D unclear. V was pared by 3 bases and J by 0 bases, with 11 bases between. In germline, CDR1 is KGHDR, CDR2 SFDVKD. This CDR3 region has 16 residues. CDR3 in DNA: TGTGCCACCAGTGATACCCTTGGGCGCTCCTACAATGAGCAGTTCTTC. It is translated as CATSDTLGRSYNEQFF.

J is TRBJ2-1 and V is TRBV11-3; D perhaps matches TRBD2 (6 bases). This CDR3 region has 15 residues. The V gene's germline CDR1 is SGHNT and CDR2 YENEEA. Trimming shortened V by 3 bases and J by 7 bases, and 16 bases separated the two germline ends. CDR3: CASSFGAGPPNEQFF. For the CDR3, the DNA is TGTGCCAGCAGCTTTGGGGCGGGACCTCCAAATGAGCAGTTCTTC.